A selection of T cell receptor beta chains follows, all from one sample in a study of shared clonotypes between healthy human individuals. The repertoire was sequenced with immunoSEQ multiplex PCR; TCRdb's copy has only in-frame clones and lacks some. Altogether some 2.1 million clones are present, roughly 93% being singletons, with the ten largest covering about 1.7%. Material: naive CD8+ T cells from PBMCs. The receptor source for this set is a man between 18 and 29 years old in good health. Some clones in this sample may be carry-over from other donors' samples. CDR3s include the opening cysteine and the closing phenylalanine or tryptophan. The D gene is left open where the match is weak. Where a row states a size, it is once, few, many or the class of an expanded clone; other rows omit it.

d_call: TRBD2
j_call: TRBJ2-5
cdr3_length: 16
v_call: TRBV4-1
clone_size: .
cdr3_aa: CASSPGGRIMQETQYF
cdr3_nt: TGCGCCAGCAGTCCGGGGGGGCGAATTATGCAAGAGACCCAGTACTTC

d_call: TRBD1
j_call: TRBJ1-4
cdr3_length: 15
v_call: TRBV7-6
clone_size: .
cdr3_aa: CASSPRPGGGEKLFF
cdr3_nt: TGTGCCAGCAGCCCTAGACCAGGGGGAGGGGAAAAACTGTTTTTT

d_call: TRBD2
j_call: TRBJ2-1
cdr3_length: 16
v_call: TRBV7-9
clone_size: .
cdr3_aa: CASSLVLAGSYNEQFF
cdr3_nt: TGTGCCAGCAGCTTAGTACTAGCGGGCTCCTACAATGAGCAGTTCTTC

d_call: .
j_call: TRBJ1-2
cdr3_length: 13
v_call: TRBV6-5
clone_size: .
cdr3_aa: CASRKTGDYGYTF
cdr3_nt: TGTGCCAGCAGAAAGACAGGCGACTATGGCTACACCTTC

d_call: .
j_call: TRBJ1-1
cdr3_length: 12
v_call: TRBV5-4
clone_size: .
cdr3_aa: CASSPDSLEAFF
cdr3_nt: TGTGCCAGCAGTCCGGACAGCCTTGAAGCTTTCTTT

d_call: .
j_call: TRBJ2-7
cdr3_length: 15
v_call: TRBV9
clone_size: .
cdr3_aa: CASRDEDGSCGEQYF
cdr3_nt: TGTGCCAGCAGGGACGAGGACGGAAGCTGCGGGGAGCAGTACTTC

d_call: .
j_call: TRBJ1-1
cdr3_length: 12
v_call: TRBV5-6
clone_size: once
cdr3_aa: CASSWGERRAFF
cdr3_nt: TGTGCCAGCTCCTGGGGGGAGAGGAGGGCTTTCTTT

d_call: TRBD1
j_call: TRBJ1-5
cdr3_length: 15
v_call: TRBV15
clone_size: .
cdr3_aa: CATSQPGQGFQPQHF
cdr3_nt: TGTGCCACCAGCCAGCCGGGACAGGGGTTTCAGCCCCAGCATTTT

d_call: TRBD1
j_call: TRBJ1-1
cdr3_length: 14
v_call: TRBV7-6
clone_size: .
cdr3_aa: CASSPGTGGTEAFF
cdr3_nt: TGTGCCAGCAGCCCCGGGACAGGGGGCACTGAAGCTTTCTTT

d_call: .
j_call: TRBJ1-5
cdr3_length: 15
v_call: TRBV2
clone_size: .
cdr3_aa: CASSELGFGGQPQHF
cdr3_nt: TGTGCCAGCAGTGAATTGGGGTTTGGGGGTCAGCCCCAGCATTTT

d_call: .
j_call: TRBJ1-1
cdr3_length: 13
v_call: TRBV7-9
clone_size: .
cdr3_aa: CASSPGTHTEAFF
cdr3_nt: TGTGCCAGCAGCCCGGGTACCCACACTGAAGCTTTCTTT

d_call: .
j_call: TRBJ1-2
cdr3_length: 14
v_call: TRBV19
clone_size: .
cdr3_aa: CASSTTGHNYGYTF
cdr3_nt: TGTGCCAGTAGTACCACGGGGCACAACTATGGCTACACCTTC

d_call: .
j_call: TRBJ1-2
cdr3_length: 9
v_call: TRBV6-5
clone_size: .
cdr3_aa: CASSWGYTF
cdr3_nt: TGTGCCAGCAGTTGGGGCTACACCTTC

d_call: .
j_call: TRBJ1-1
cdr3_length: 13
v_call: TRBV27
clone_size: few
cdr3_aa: CASSGTMGVEAFF
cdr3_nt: TGTGCCAGCTCAGGGACCATGGGGGTTGAAGCTTTCTTT

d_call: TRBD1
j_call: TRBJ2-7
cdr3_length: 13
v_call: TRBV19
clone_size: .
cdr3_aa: CASKADRGQEQYF
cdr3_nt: TGTGCCAGTAAAGCGGACAGGGGGCAAGAGCAGTACTTC

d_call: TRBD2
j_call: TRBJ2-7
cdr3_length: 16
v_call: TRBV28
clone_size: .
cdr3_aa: CASSLTSLAGSSEQYF
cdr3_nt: TGTGCCAGCAGTTTAACGTCGCTAGCGGGAAGCAGCGAGCAGTACTTC

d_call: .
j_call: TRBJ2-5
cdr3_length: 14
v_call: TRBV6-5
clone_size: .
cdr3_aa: CATGVVGHQETQYF
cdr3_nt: TGTGCCACCGGTGTTGTGGGCCACCAAGAGACCCAGTACTTC

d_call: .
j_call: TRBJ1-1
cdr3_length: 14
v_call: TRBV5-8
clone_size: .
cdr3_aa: CASSLEPLQPLAFF
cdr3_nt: TGTGCCAGCAGCTTGGAGCCCCTCCAACCTCTTGCTTTCTTT

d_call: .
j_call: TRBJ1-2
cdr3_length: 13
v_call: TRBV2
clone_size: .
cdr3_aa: CASSAGRTYGYTF
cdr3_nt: TGTGCCAGCAGTGCGGGACGGACCTATGGCTACACCTTC

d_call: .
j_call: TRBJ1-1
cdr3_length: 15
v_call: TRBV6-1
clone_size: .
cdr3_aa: CASSEAIGLGTEAFF
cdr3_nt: TGTGCCAGCAGTGAGGCGATAGGGCTGGGAACTGAAGCTTTCTTT

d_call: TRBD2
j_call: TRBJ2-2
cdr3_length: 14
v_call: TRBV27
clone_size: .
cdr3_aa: CASRTSPNTGELFF
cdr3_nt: TGTGCCAGCAGGACTAGCCCGAACACCGGGGAGCTGTTTTTT

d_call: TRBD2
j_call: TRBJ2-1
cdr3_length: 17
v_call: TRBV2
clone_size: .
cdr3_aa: CASSERAGTSTYNEQFF
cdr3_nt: TGTGCCAGCAGTGAAAGGGCCGGGACTAGCACGTACAATGAGCAGTTCTTC

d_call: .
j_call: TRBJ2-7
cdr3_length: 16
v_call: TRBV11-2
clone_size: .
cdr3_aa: CASSLEYSYRPYEQYF
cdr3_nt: TGTGCCAGCAGCTTAGAATATAGCTACAGGCCCTACGAGCAGTACTTC

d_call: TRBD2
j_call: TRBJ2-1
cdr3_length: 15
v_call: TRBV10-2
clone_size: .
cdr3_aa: CASSVGGLAGVEQFF
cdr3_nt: TGCGCCAGCAGTGTCGGCGGACTAGCGGGAGTTGAGCAGTTCTTC

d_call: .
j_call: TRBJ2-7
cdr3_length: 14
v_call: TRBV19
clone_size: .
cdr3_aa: CASSISGGAYEQYF
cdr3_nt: TGTGCCAGTAGTATATCAGGGGGGGCCTACGAGCAGTACTTC